The sequence of this T cell receptor beta chain was determined in a study of CD8+ T cells in alopecia areata (dated by TCRdb to 2017 to 2018). Notes on the research overall: The study used high-throughput TCRbeta sequencing to examine T cell clonal expansion in alopecia areata, in both the C3H/HeJ mouse model and human patients. In humans, TCRbeta sequencing was performed on scalp tissue and on sorted CD4+ and CD8+ peripheral blood T cells from healthy controls and from patients with patchy or totalis/universalis alopecia areata. Clonality in the scalp was compared among normal scalp (n=4), patchy alopecia areata scalp (n=8), and alopecia totalis/universalis scalp (n=8). The RNA source kit depended on sample type: the PAXgene miRNA kit for fixed scalp, the miRNeasy kit for PBMCs, and the RNeasy kit for mouse skin. Amplification of TCRbeta CDR3 regions was done by immunoSEQ multiplex PCR using 35 Vbeta forward primers and 13 Jbeta reverse primers.

Of note for this clone: There is no known antigen for this receptor. No much larger clone is present one base from it, and per-base qualities are unavailable.

The V and J ends are trimmed by 1 base and 7 bases, leaving 17 bases between them. CDR3 length: 17 amino acids, cysteine to phenylalanine. Only the CDR3 part of the read is kept: 51 bases, read in frame from the first base. The germline V gene (reference sequence) specifies LNHNV as CDR1 and YYDKDF as CDR2. Receptor amplification or capture employed the immunoSEQ multiplex PCR assay. To provide template for TCR sequencing, every sample had RNA extracted and reverse transcribed into cDNA. First-strand cDNA was synthesized using SuperScript III with a 2:1 mix of oligo-dT and random hexamers. A synthetic immune receptor repertoire was used to measure amplification bias, and any remaining bias was corrected computationally. As for the original processing: Raw reads were preprocessed to remove errors, and CDR3 was defined by IMGT conventions from the conserved cysteine to phenylalanine. Clonality was calculated as 1 minus Shannon entropy normalized by log2 of the number of productive unique TCRs. Whether each scalp clone was CD4 or CD8 was inferred by checking scalp TCRbeta sequences against the CD4 and CD8 repertoires from sorted blood. TCRdb took over this immuneACCESS table, retaining in-frame rearrangements with V and J assigned. Such tables are incomplete; in checked studies, under half of the missing clones stem from an unresolved V gene, and the remainder is unexplained. From that table come the V and J calls and clone size; the DNA was used to work out D and trimming. Within this sample are around 150,000 clones, with 55% of them counted one time only. About 4.4% of the sample lies in the top ten.

General findings and caveats noted by the study authors: Shared TCR sequences between patients were less evident than in mice, which may be partly attributable to HLA diversity in the patient population. Unlike mouse skin, where gammadelta T cells dominate, normal human skin contains resident alphabeta T cells that get sequenced too, which complicates analysis of the scalp TCR repertoire. Higher clonality and more expanded CD8+ clones were observed in lesional scalp than in normal scalp, particularly in alopecia totalis/universalis, a finding suggestive of antigenic drive.

PBMCs were isolated by density centrifugation and stained for CD3, CD4 and CD8, and CD4+ and CD8+ T cells were sorted on a FACSAria. Unaffected controls provided scalp biopsies and blood samples. The chain uses TRBV15 and TRBJ1-6, with no confident D gene call. The receptor was isolated from a human donor in good health. The source material was CD4+ T cells sorted from blood. CDR3 reads: CATSRGLGGIENSPLHF. The DNA sequence is given as TGTGCCACCAGCAGAGGCTTAGGTGGAATAGAAAATTCACCCCTCCACTTT.